This TCR beta chain was documented in a study of cytomegalovirus exposure and HLA in healthy donors. Study-level points and caveats: TCR beta sequences reportedly predicted most subjects' HLA-A and HLA-B alleles accurately. Links to common viral pathogens appeared, in a later analysis, for several of the most significant clusters.

Vbeta (60) and Jbeta (13) primers were used in the PCR. Measured with immunoSEQ multiplex PCR; TCRdb has only the in-frame clones, and not every one. The sample has about 55,000 clones, 78% seen once. About this clone: The antigen is not known.

The CDR3 loop spans 14 amino acids. Losses at the gene ends were 6 bases for V and 6 bases for J; bases not matched to a gene: 10. Per the germline V gene, CDR1 is MNHEY and CDR2 is SVGAGI. It was healthy bone marrow donors who served as donors. Source material: PBMCs. The clonotype comes from a female donor in good health and CMV-seronegative. The chain couples TRBV6-5 to TRBJ2-5; the match to TRBD1 covers 7 bases. The chain's CDR3 is CASRSAGGLQTQYF. In DNA, the CDR3 is TGTGCCAGCAGGTCGGCAGGGGGTTTGCAGACCCAGTACTTC.